The T cell receptor beta chain described here comes from a study of T cell responses to AZD1222 COVID-19 vaccine (dated by TCRdb to about 2021). Context from the whole study: AZD1222 recipients with second doses at about 4 weeks or about 12 weeks were pooled, because spike-specific TCR depth and breadth did not differ between schedules. A total of around 240 trial participants underwent TCR sequencing, of whom roughly 210 received two doses of AZD1222 and about 26 received two doses of the MenACWY control vaccine. Enrollment into the trials was organized by age into subgroups of 18-55, 56-69 and 70-plus years, and those subgroups contained roughly 150, 30 and 60 TCR-sequenced participants, respectively.

Concerning this clone itself: Its antigen remains unidentified. No base quality values were provided; no much bigger clone lies one nucleotide off.

The time point label of this sample denotes: baseline before first vaccination. The vaccinee samples were drawn from two UK trials, COV001 and COV002, one of which was a single-blind randomized controlled phase 2/3 trial testing AZD1222 (ChAdOx1 nCoV-19) in healthy adults. For TCRbeta chain sequencing, PBMC samples were collected from trial participants at day 0 and at day 28 after the second dose. The CDR3 regions of human TCRbeta chains were subjected to immunosequencing. The paper's data handling went like this. Repertoire TCRs were matched against a reference library of SARS-CoV-2-specific TCRs generated with the MIRA antigen-specificity platform. Breadth was defined as the fraction of unique TCRs that were SARS-CoV-2-associated, and depth was defined as the fraction of total T cells that were SARS-CoV-2-associated. Using the MIRA data, every spike-specific TCR was mapped to the spike region that the TCR reacted to and assigned to either a CD4 or a CD8 class. Log10-transformed breadth and depth values were compared by one-way ANOVA with Sidak's multiple comparisons tests. Not all clones reach the TCRdb copy of this immuneACCESS table, which keeps in-frame sequences only. Checked studies attribute under half of the gap to unresolved V genes and leave the rest unexplained. V and J calls and clone size are copied from that table; D and trimming were computed from the DNA. A total of about 140,000 clones appear in this sample, about 92% of them only once. Around 2.3% of the sample is in the top ten clones.

Paper-wide results and their limitations: The 56-69-year group was small, and its depth increase did not reach significance, likely because of low power. Participants were mostly white British and included more females than males, and it was suggested by the authors that clonal diversity may have been underestimated. Only 5 to 7 AZD1222 recipients were SARS-CoV-2 seropositive at baseline, limiting conclusions about previously exposed vaccinees. The whole spike protein was spanned by vaccine-associated CD4 TCRs, and dominant responses were seen in regions 160-218 and 743-854. After two AZD1222 doses, both the breadth and the depth of spike-specific TCRs were significantly higher than at day 0 and than in MenACWY recipients. Nearly half of unique spike-specific TCRs reportedly recognized epitopes outside regions mutated in the B.1.351 and B.1.1.7 variants. Because no day 14 peak-response samples were available, the repertoires could be characterized only after the peak T cell response.

The CDR3 runs 13 residues from the cysteine to the phenylalanine. Only CDR3 DNA remains: 39 bases, in frame from the first base. From V the trimming removes 4 bases and from J it removes 5 bases, while the gene matches leave 4 bases of the junction unaccounted for. The germline V gene encodes CDR1 MNHEY and CDR2 SVGAGI. Source: peripheral blood, taken on day 0 of AZD1222 vaccination. The chain couples TRBV6-5 to TRBJ2-7; 8 central nucleotides agree with TRBD2. This sequence originates from an adult in good health. The nucleotides read TGTGCCAGCAGTTCGGGGGGGACGGACGAGCAGTACTTC. This encodes CASSSGGTDEQYF.